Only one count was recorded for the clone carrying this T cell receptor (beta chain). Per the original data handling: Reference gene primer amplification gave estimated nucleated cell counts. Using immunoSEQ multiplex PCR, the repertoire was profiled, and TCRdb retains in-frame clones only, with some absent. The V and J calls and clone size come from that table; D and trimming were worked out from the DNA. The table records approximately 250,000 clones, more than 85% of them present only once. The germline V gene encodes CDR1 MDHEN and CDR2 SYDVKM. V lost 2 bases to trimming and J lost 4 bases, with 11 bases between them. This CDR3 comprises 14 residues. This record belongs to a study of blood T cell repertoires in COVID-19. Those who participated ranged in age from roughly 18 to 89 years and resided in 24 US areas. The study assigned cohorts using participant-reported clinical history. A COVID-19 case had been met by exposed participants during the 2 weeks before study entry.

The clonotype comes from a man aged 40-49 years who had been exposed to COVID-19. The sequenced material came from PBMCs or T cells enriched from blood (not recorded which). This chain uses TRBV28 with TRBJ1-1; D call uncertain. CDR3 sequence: CASSLEVMGTEAFF. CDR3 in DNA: TGTGCCAGCAGTTTAGAGGTAATGGGCACTGAAGCTTTCTTT.